These T cell receptor beta chains were read from a single sample in a study of cytomegalovirus exposure and HLA in healthy donors. TCRdb's table, derived via immunoSEQ multiplex PCR, lists solely in-frame clones and lacks some. Of roughly 150,000 clones in the sample, approximately 83% are singletons; the top ten hold less than 2%. Source material: PBMCs. These receptors all come from a woman aged 18 to 35 in good health and CMV-seronegative. Each CDR3 is given with its conserved first and last residue. D genes are given only for firm matches. The size field is filled for only some rows; it gives once, few, many or a size class.

J gene	D gene	V gene	clone size	CDR3 DNA	CDR3 protein
TRBJ1-2	-	TRBV13	-	TGTGCCAGCAGCTTAGAACAGCTCTATGGCTACACCTTC	CASSLEQLYGYTF
TRBJ2-7	-	TRBV6-1	once	TGTGCCAGCAGACCCCGGCAGGCCTACGAGCAGTACTTC	CASRPRQAYEQYF
TRBJ2-7	-	TRBV27	-	TGTGCCAGCAGAACTTTCTTGGGACAAGGAGCCTACGAGCAGTACTTC	CASRTFLGQGAYEQYF
TRBJ2-3	TRBD2	TRBV6-5	once	TGTGCCAGCAGCGTAGCGGGGGGGCTTACAGATACGCAGTATTTT	CASSVAGGLTDTQYF
TRBJ1-1	-	TRBV2	once	TGTGCCAGCGCTAAGCTAGGGAACACTGAAGCTTTCTTT	CASAKLGNTEAFF
TRBJ2-3	TRBD1	TRBV6-4	-	TGTGCCAGCAGACAGGGGGCTTGGAGCACAGATACGCAGTATTTT	CASRQGAWSTDTQYF
TRBJ1-2	-	TRBV20-1	-	TGCAGTGCTAACGAGAACTATGGCTACACCTTC	CSANENYGYTF
TRBJ2-1	-	TRBV2	-	TGTGCCAGCAGAGTGGCGGGGGCAGGGAACAACAATGAGCAGTTCTTC	CASRVAGAGNNNEQFF
TRBJ1-4	-	TRBV27	-	TGTGCCAGCAGTTCACGGCCCCTAGGTGAGGAAAAACTGTTTTTT	CASSSRPLGEEKLFF
TRBJ2-1	TRBD1	TRBV11-2	few	TGTGCCAGCAGCTTATGGACAGGGAGCTCCTACAATGAGCAGTTCTTC	CASSLWTGSSYNEQFF
TRBJ2-1	-	TRBV5-1	-	TGCGCCAGCAGCTTGGCCCCTAGCTCCTACAATGAGCAGTTCTTC	CASSLAPSSYNEQFF
TRBJ1-4	TRBD1	TRBV28	-	TGTGCCAGCAGTTTGGGGACAGGGGGCGTAAAACTGTTTTTT	CASSLGTGGVKLFF
TRBJ2-2	-	TRBV23-1	few	TGCGCCAGCAGTCATCTCACCGAGAGGAAAGCCGGGGAGCTGTTTTTT	CASSHLTERKAGELFF
TRBJ2-4	-	TRBV25-1	-	TGTGCCAGCAGTGAATATAGCACAGGCCACAGTCAGTACTTC	CASSEYSTGHSQYF
TRBJ1-5	-	TRBV5-8	-	TGTGCCAGCAGCTTGTTCAATTTCAATCAGCCCCAGCATTTT	CASSLFNFNQPQHF
TRBJ1-1	-	TRBV7-5	once	TGTGCCAGAAGCTTAGACCCGAGGAACACTGAAGCTTTCTTT	CARSLDPRNTEAFF
TRBJ2-1	-	TRBV11-3	-	TGTGCCAGCAGCCGGATACAGGGAAATGAGCAGTTCTTC	CASSRIQGNEQFF
TRBJ2-7	TRBD1	TRBV2	few	TGTGCCAGCAGGACAGGGGGGTCGGCATACGAGCAGTACTTC	CASRTGGSAYEQYF
TRBJ2-2	TRBD1	TRBV19	few	TGTGCCAGCTCCGGGACAGAAAACACCGGGGAGCTGTTTTTT	CASSGTENTGELFF
TRBJ2-5	-	TRBV2	-	TGTGCCACCACCGGGACACAACAAGAGACCCAGTACTTC	CATTGTQQETQYF
TRBJ1-5	-	TRBV28	-	TGTGCCAGCAGTCGAGAGACAGGTGTAAGTCAGCCCCAGCATTTT	CASSRETGVSQPQHF
TRBJ1-5	TRBD1	TRBV4-1	-	TGCGCCAGCAGCCACGGCAGGGGGAGGCAGCCCCAGCATTTT	CASSHGRGRQPQHF
TRBJ1-1	-	TRBV28	-	TGTGCCAGCAGTCCATCCACAGGTCTGAACACTGAAGCTTTCTTT	CASSPSTGLNTEAFF
TRBJ1-2	-	TRBV23-1	few	TGCGCCAGCGGGGTACGAAGGGGTTTTATCGGAGGCTACACCTTC	CASGVRRGFIGGYTF
TRBJ1-1	TRBD1	TRBV11-2	-	TGTGCCAGCAGCAGTAGGAGACAGGGGGTCACTGAAGCTTTCTTT	CASSSRRQGVTEAFF
TRBJ1-6	-	TRBV7-8	-	TGTGCCAGCAGCCTCTTCTACACGGAGAGCTCCTATAATTCACCCCTCCACTTT	CASSLFYTESSYNSPLHF
TRBJ1-2	-	TRBV10-3	-	TGTGCCATCAGTGAGCGAACCGGGACAAACTATGGCTACACCTTC	CAISERTGTNYGYTF
TRBJ1-1	-	TRBV6-5	-	TGTGCCAGCAGTTACAGTACAAACACTGAAGCTTTCTTT	CASSYSTNTEAFF
TRBJ1-2	-	TRBV11-3	-	TGTGCCAGCAGCTTAGTTGGACAGTCACGAAAGGCCAACTATGGCTACACCTTC	CASSLVGQSRKANYGYTF
TRBJ2-7	TRBD2	TRBV4-2	-	TGTGCCAGCAGCCAAGGACTAGCCGAAACCTACGAGCAGTACTTC	CASSQGLAETYEQYF
TRBJ2-1	-	TRBV20-1	-	TGCAGTGCTAGTAGTCGAAATGAGCAGTTCTTC	CSASSRNEQFF
TRBJ2-1	-	TRBV7-3	-	TGTGCCAGCAGCTTAAGGTGGGGCCCTGGGTCGGAGCAGTTCTTC	CASSLRWGPGSEQFF
TRBJ2-3	-	TRBV13	-	TGTGCCAGCAGCCCCGAGGCCGGTAGGCGGGATACGCAGTATTTT	CASSPEAGRRDTQYF
TRBJ1-2	-	TRBV28	-	TGTGCCAGCAGTTTTGGACAGCTCTATGGCTACACCTTC	CASSFGQLYGYTF
TRBJ2-5	TRBD1	TRBV28	once	TGTGCCAGCAGTACCGACAGGGCAAAGACCCAGTACTTC	CASSTDRAKTQYF
TRBJ1-6	TRBD1	TRBV28	-	TGTGCCAGCAGTCCCGGGACAGGTGGGGCGGTTTCACCCCTCCACTTT	CASSPGTGGAVSPLHF
TRBJ2-7	TRBD2	TRBV7-2	-	TGTGCCAGCAGCTCGGGACTAGCGGGGTTCTACGAGCAGTACTTC	CASSSGLAGFYEQYF
TRBJ2-5	-	TRBV2	-	TGTGCCAGCTGTGGGAACAGGGAAGAGACCCAGTACTTC	CASCGNREETQYF
TRBJ1-1	-	TRBV15	-	TGTGCCCCCCACGAGGGGGGGGAAGCTTTCTTT	CAPHEGGEAFF
TRBJ1-2	TRBD1	TRBV5-4	once	TGTGCCAGCAGCTACGGACAGGGCTATGGCTACACCTTC	CASSYGQGYGYTF
TRBJ1-2	TRBD1	TRBV5-1	-	TGCGCCAGCAGCTTGGGTGGGACAGGGTTTCGTGGCTACACCTTC	CASSLGGTGFRGYTF
TRBJ2-3	-	TRBV5-1	-	TGCGCCAGCAGCTTGACTCGGGGTAATGGCGCAGATACGCAGTATTTT	CASSLTRGNGADTQYF
TRBJ1-2	-	TRBV18	-	TGTGCCAGCTCATTGCAGGACTATGGCTACACCTTC	CASSLQDYGYTF
TRBJ2-5	TRBD1	TRBV11-2	-	TGTGCCAGCAGCTCCGCGGGACAGGGCCAAGAGACCCAGTACTTC	CASSSAGQGQETQYF
TRBJ1-1	-	TRBV30	-	TGTGCCTGGAGTGCTCAGGCGAACACTGAAGCTTTCTTT	CAWSAQANTEAFF
TRBJ1-4	TRBD1	TRBV2	-	TGTGCCAGCACGGGACAGATTCTTGCAACTAATGAAAAACTGTTTTTT	CASTGQILATNEKLFF
TRBJ1-3	-	TRBV15	-	TGTGCCACCAGCCTCTCTGGAAACACCATATATTTT	CATSLSGNTIYF
TRBJ1-2	-	TRBV30	-	TGTGCCTGGACGGGGGGGGGAACTAGTTATGGCTACACCTTC	CAWTGGGTSYGYTF
TRBJ2-1	-	TRBV5-1	-	TGCGCCAGCAGCTTGCACGCGGGGAGCTCCTACAATGAGCAGTTCTTC	CASSLHAGSSYNEQFF
TRBJ2-7	-	TRBV7-9	-	TGTGCCAGCAGCTTTGTTCCCGGGATCTCCTACGAGCAGTACTTC	CASSFVPGISYEQYF
TRBJ1-2	TRBD1	TRBV19	-	TGTGCCAGTAGTATTTATATAACAGGGGACGATGGCTACACCTTC	CASSIYITGDDGYTF
TRBJ1-1	TRBD1	TRBV20-1	-	TGCAGTGCTCAACAGGGGATTGAAGCTTTCTTT	CSAQQGIEAFF
TRBJ1-2	-	TRBV7-9	-	TGTGCCAGCAGCCTCCGACAGCCCCCCAACTATGGCTACACCTTC	CASSLRQPPNYGYTF
TRBJ2-3	TRBD2	TRBV9	-	TGTGCCAGCAGCGTAAGCGGGGGGCCACAAGATACGCAGTATTTT	CASSVSGGPQDTQYF
TRBJ2-7	TRBD1	TRBV11-2	-	TGTGCCAGCAGTCTGGACAGGACGTCTGGCGAGCAGTACTTC	CASSLDRTSGEQYF
TRBJ2-3	TRBD2	TRBV9	-	TGTGCCAGCAGCGGCCTAGCGGGGGGGCATATAGATACGCAGTATTTT	CASSGLAGGHIDTQYF
TRBJ2-7	TRBD2	TRBV19	-	TGTGCCAGTAGTATTAAGAGCGGGGGCTACGAGCAGTACTTC	CASSIKSGGYEQYF
TRBJ2-3	TRBD1	TRBV30	-	TGTGCCTGGAGTGTAGGACAGGGACACACAGATACGCAGTATTTT	CAWSVGQGHTDTQYF
TRBJ1-4	-	TRBV10-3	-	TGTGCCATCAGTGAGTCTGTGTGGAGGGACGAAAAACTGTTTTTT	CAISESVWRDEKLFF
TRBJ1-4	-	TRBV7-9	-	TGTGCCAGCAGCTTCTCTTTGGCAGGTTATGAAAAACTGTTTTTT	CASSFSLAGYEKLFF